Listed below are T cell receptor beta chains from one sample, sequenced in a study of blood T cell repertoires in COVID-19. Profiled with immunoSEQ multiplex PCR; TCRdb holds only in-frame clones, not every one. Seen here are around 230,000 clones, over 70% observed once, and the top ten hold around 30%. The material sequenced was peripheral blood. Every receptor here comes from a man between 35 and 55 years old with acute or convalescent COVID-19. The conserved cysteine and the conserved F or W are not part of the CDR3 here.

>TRBJ1-5|TRBV3-1/TRBV3-2
ASSQGRADQPQH
>TRBJ2-1|TRBV27
ASNALSSYNEQF
>TRBJ2-1|TRBV9
ASSVGAGQNNEQF
>TRBJ1-1|TRBV19
ASSIPGDSTEAF
>TRBJ1-1|TRBV18
ASSPRPGQNTEAF
>TRBJ2-1|TRBV4-2
ASSQGVQREGPPYNEQF
>TRBJ2-2|TRBV7-9
ASSLELAGTGELF
>TRBJ2-2|TRBV9
ASAPFRTGELF
>TRBJ1-4|TRBV10-1
ASSPSINEKLF
>TRBJ1-1|TRBV27
ASSWTENTEAF
>TRBJ1-4|TRBV7-3
ASSLTGGDEKLF
>TRBJ1-1|TRBV9
ASNQGGDGTEAF
>TRBJ1-1|TRBV6-5
ASKGQGGGITEAF
>TRBJ2-7|TRBV10-2
ASSEGDDLVYEQY
>TRBJ2-7|TRBV5-1
ASSPPLAGAYEQY
>TRBJ1-2|TRBV5-1
ASSRDRGDGYT
>TRBJ1-4|TRBV14
ASSLQGANEKLF
>TRBJ1-5|TRBV10-2
ASSKDTSNQPQH
>TRBJ1-5|TRBV15
ATSRDRLRGQPQH
>TRBJ1-2|TRBV6-1
ASSEEGHRAYGYT
>TRBJ1-3|TRBV19
ASSQGFSGNTIY
>TRBJ2-1|TRBV5-8
ASSLSFSGSSSHNEQF
>TRBJ2-1|TRBV5-5
ASSNIGGSMGNEQF
>TRBJ2-1|TRBV10-2
ASSDLGRGLGEQF
>TRBJ1-2|TRBV11-2
ASSSQGYGYT
>TRBJ2-7|TRBV30
AWRNGGLPYEQY
>TRBJ1-2|TRBV7-9
ASSLQGSYT
>TRBJ2-2|TRBV7-2
ASSLTSMDTGELF
>TRBJ1-2|TRBV2
ASSPDRARSHGYT
>TRBJ2-5|TRBV5-1
ASSQGQRVGTQY
>TRBJ2-7|TRBV7-8
ASSRRGVYEQY